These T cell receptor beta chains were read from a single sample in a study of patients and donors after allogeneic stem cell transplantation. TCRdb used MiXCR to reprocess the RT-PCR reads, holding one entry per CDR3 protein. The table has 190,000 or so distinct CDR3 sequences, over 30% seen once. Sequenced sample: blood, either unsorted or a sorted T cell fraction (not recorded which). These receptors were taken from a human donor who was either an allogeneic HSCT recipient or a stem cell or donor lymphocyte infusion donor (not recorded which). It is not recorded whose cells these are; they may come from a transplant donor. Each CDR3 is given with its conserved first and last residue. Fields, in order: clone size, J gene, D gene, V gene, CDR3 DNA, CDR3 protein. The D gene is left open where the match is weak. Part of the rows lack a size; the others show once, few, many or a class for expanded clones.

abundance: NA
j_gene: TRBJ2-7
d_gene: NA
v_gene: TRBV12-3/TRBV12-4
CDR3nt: TGTGCCAGCAGTTTTGGGGACAAGTGGCACGAGCAGTACTTC
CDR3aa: CASSFGDKWHEQYF

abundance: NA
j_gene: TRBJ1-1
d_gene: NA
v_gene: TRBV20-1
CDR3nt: TGCAGTGCGGAACGCGTAGTGTACACTGAAGCTTTCTTT
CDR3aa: CSAERVVYTEAFF

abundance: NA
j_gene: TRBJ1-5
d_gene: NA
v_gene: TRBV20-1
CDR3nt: TGCAGTGCTAGAGACCCCGTTTCTCAGCCCCAGCATTTT
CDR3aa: CSARDPVSQPQHF

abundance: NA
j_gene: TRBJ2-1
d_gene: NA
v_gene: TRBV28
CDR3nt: TGTGCCAGCAGGAGACCCGGGAGACAGTTTGATGAGCAGTTCTTC
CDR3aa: CASRRPGRQFDEQFF

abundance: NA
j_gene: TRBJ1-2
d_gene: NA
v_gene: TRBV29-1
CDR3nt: TGCAGCGTTGATTCTAAAGGGCGGTATGGCTACACCTTC
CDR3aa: CSVDSKGRYGYTF

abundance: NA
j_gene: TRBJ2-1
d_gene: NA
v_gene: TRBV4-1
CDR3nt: TGCGCCAGCAGCCAAGAGGTGGGACGGTGGAGCACCTACAATGAGCAGTTCTTC
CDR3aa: CASSQEVGRWSTYNEQFF

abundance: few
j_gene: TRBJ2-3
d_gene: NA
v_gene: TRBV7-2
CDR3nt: TGTGCCAGCAGCTGGGAGCGGACAGATACGCAGTATTTT
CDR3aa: CASSWERTDTQYF

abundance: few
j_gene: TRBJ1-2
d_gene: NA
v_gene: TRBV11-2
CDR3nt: TGTGCCAGCAGCGGATTCAGGGGAAACTATGGCTACACCTTC
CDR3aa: CASSGFRGNYGYTF

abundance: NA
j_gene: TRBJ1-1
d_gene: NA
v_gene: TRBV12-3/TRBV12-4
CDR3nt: TGTGCCAGCAGCCCGGACGGGGGCTCGAGCACTGAAGCTTTCTTT
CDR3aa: CASSPDGGSSTEAFF

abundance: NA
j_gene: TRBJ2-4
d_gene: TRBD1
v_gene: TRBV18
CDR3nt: TGTGCCAGCACCGGACAGGGCCTAGCCAAAAACATTCAGTACTTC
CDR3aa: CASTGQGLAKNIQYF

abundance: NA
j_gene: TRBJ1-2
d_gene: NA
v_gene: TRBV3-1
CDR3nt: TGTGCCAGCAGCCAAGCGGGGATCTATGGCTACACCTTC
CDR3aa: CASSQAGIYGYTF

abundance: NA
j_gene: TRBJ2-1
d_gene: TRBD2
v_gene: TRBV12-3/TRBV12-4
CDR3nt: TGTGCCAGCAGTCGCCGGAGACTAGCTCTATCCAATGAGCAGTTCTTC
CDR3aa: CASSRRRLALSNEQFF

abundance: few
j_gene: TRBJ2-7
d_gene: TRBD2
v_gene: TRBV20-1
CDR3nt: TGCAGTGCTTCCCCTGGCGGGGGGGTACCGGCTGAGCAGTACTTC
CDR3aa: CSASPGGGVPAEQYF

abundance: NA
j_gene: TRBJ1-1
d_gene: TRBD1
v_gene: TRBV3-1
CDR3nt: TGTGCCAGCAGTCCCTCAGGACAGGGGTTAGGCACTGAAGCTTTCTTT
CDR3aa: CASSPSGQGLGTEAFF

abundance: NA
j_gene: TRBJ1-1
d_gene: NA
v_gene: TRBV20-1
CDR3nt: TGCAGTGCTAGAAAGTCGGACAGAAAGAACACTGAAGCTTTCTTT
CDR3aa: CSARKSDRKNTEAFF

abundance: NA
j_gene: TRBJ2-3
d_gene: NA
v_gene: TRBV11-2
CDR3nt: TGTGCCAGCAGTTCGGGACTTAGCGGCACAGATACGCAGTATTTT
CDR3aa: CASSSGLSGTDTQYF

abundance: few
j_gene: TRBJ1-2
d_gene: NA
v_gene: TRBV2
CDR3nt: TGTGCCAGCAGGGAGGGGCACAACTTTAACTATGGCTACACCTTC
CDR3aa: CASREGHNFNYGYTF

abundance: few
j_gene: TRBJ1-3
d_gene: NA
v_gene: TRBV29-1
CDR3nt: TGCAGCGTTGAAGATCTGGCAGGGATGAGGAACACCATATATTTT
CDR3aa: CSVEDLAGMRNTIYF

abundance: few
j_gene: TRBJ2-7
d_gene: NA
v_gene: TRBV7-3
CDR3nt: TGTGCCAGCAGCTTAACTGGAGTGGACGAGCAGTACTTC
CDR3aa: CASSLTGVDEQYF

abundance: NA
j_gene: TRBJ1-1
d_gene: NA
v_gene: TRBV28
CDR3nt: TGTGCCAGCAGCCCGGGGGGCGTCGGGGCTTTCTTT
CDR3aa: CASSPGGVGAFF

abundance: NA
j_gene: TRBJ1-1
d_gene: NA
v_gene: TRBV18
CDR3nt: TGTGCCAGCTCACCGACCGCCAGTGGGAACACTGAAGCTTTCTTT
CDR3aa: CASSPTASGNTEAFF

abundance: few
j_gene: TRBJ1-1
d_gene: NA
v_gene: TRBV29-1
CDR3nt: TGCAGCGTTGACAGGAGGAACACTGAAGCTTTCTTT
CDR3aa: CSVDRRNTEAFF

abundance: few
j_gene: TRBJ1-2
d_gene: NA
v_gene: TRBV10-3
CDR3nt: TGTGCCATCTTGGGAGGGACTAACGGCTACACCTTC
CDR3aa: CAILGGTNGYTF